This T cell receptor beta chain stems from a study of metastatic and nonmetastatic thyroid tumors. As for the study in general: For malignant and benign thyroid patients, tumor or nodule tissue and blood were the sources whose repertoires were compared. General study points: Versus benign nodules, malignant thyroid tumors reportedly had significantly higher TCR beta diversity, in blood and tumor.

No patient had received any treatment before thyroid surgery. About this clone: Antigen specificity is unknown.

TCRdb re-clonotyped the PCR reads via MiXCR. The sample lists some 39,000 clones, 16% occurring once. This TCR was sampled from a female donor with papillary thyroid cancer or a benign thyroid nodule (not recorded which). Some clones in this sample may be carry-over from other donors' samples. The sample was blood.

The CDR3 region is CASSGNTDTQYF. Written as DNA, the CDR3 is TGTGCCAGCAGCGGCAATACAGATACGCAGTATTTT. V is TRBV9 and J is TRBJ2-3; no clear D gene. Trimming stripped 3 bases from V and 3 bases from J, with 5 bases between. The CDR3 is 12 residues long. Germline values: CDR1 SGDLS, CDR2 YYNGEE.